This T cell receptor beta chain was recovered during a study of T cells in Graves' hyperthyroidism and ophthalmopathy. Findings of the study overall: From stable hyperthyroidism, ophthalmopathy was separated by a 13 V-J model. With a median lead of about 6.9 months before onset, the model predicted ophthalmopathy.

Regions amplified from RNA transcripts were the TCR beta CDR3 regions. First-round RT-PCR targeting the TCR CDR3 was performed with the HTBI primer set. TCRdb processed the multiplex PCR reads anew with MiXCR; each CDR3 protein has one entry. The profile covers roughly 240,000 distinct CDR3 sequences, with 16% appearing a single time and 28% taken by the ten largest. The CDR3 covers 17 residues. From germline, CDR1 is DFQATT and CDR2 SNEGSKA (reference sequence). Trimming took off 2 bases at V and 0 bases at J, with 14 bases between the two ends. In this sample, this clonotype turned up many times. Its antigen is not identified. Clinicians diagnosed patients from clinical symptoms, serum thyroxine and TRAb, thyroid ultrasound and orbital computed tomography. It was approximately 9.4 ml of fresh peripheral blood that supplied the PBMCs.

The chain joins TRBV20-1 to TRBJ1-6, with D possibly being TRBD1 (5 bases). The material sequenced was blood. The TCR sequence derives from a woman aged 18-29 years with Graves' ophthalmopathy. This CDR3 is CSARRGDGLSYNSPLHF. Here the CDR3 DNA reads TGCAGTGCTAGAAGAGGGGACGGCCTCTCCTATAATTCACCCCTCCACTTT.